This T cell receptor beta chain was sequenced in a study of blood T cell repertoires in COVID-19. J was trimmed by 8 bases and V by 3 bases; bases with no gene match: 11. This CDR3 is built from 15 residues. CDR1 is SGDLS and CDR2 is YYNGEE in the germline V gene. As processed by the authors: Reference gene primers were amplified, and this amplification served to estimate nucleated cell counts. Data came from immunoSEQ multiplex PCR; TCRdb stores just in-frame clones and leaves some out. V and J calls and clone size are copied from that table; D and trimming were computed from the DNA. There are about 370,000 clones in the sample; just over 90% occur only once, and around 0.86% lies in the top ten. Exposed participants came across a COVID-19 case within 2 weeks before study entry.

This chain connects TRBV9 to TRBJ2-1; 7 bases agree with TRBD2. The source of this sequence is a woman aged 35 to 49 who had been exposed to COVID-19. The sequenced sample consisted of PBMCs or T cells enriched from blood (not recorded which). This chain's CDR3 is CASSGPTTSNDEQFF. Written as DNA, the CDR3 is TGTGCCAGCAGCGGCCCGACGACTAGCAACGATGAGCAGTTCTTC.